The rows below give T cell receptor beta chains drawn from one sample of a study of blood T cell repertoires in COVID-19. This table comes from immunoSEQ multiplex PCR, and its TCRdb copy is limited to in-frame clones, with some not included. This table holds roughly 250,000 clones, almost 85% found once. Input material: peripheral blood. The receptor source for this set is a woman of 80 years or more with acute or convalescent COVID-19. Both conserved end residues are part of each CDR3. The D gene is left open where the match is weak. Clone sizes are given selectively: once, few, many, or a class where the clone is expanded.

v_gene	d_gene	abundance	j_gene	CDR3nt	CDR3aa
TRBV5-4	TRBD1	.	TRBJ1-4	TGTGCCAGCAGTTCCGACAGGGCGGTTTCGACTAATGAAAAACTGTTTTTT	CASSSDRAVSTNEKLFF
TRBV7-9	.	.	TRBJ2-5	TGTGCCAGCAGCACAGCGGAGGAGACCCAGTACTTC	CASSTAEETQYF
TRBV6-5	.	.	TRBJ1-2	TGTGCCCACTTCCGGCGGGACTATGGCTACACCTTC	CAHFRRDYGYTF
TRBV5-4	.	.	TRBJ1-1	TGTGCCAGCAGCTTGGGTCTCGGGGAGGGCACTGAAGCTTTCTTT	CASSLGLGEGTEAFF
TRBV5-8	TRBD1	few	TRBJ1-2	TGTGCCAGCAGCATAGACAGGGGGCTTGGCTACACCTTC	CASSIDRGLGYTF
TRBV2	TRBD2	.	TRBJ2-1	TGTGCCAGCAAACTACTAGCGGGAGATCGGGAGCAGTTCTTC	CASKLLAGDREQFF
TRBV7-6	TRBD2	.	TRBJ2-1	TGTGCCAGCAGCCCCCTCCAGCGGGGGGGCGGAGATGAGCAGTTCTTC	CASSPLQRGGGDEQFF
TRBV6-5	.	once	TRBJ2-2	TGTGCCAGTAAACAGGTGTCCTTCGGGGAGCTGTTTTTT	CASKQVSFGELFF
TRBV9	.	.	TRBJ2-6	TGTGCCAGCAGCGTAGCCGGGGATCAGGCAGGGGCCAACGTCCTGACTTTC	CASSVAGDQAGANVLTF
TRBV19	TRBD1	once	TRBJ2-1	TGTGCCAGTAGCACCCCCGGGACAGGGAATTACAATGAGCAGTTCTTC	CASSTPGTGNYNEQFF
TRBV28	.	.	TRBJ2-2	TGTGCCAGCAGGCGACTCTACACCGGGGAGCTGTTTTTT	CASRRLYTGELFF
TRBV28	.	.	TRBJ1-3	TGTGCCAGCAGTTTACAGGCGACCTCTGGAAACACCATATATTTT	CASSLQATSGNTIYF
TRBV9	TRBD2	.	TRBJ2-3	TGTGCCAGCAGCGTATCTCCTAGCGGGACTGATACGCAGTATTTT	CASSVSPSGTDTQYF
TRBV7-2	.	few	TRBJ1-6	TGTGCCAGCAGCTTAGTGACAGCTTATACTTATAATTCACCCCTCCACTTT	CASSLVTAYTYNSPLHF
TRBV5-1	.	.	TRBJ1-2	TGCGCCAGCAGCTCGGGTGGTCTGGGGGCTAGCTATGGCTACACCTTC	CASSSGGLGASYGYTF
TRBV7-7	.	.	TRBJ2-5	TGTGCTAGCAGCTCCACGAGCCAAATTAGGGGAGAGACCCAGTACTTC	CASSSTSQIRGETQYF
TRBV6-2/TRBV6-3	TRBD1	few	TRBJ2-3	TGTGCCAGCAGTTACTCCAGCGGGCAGGGGGCTGTTCCAGTGACGCAGTATTTT	CASSYSSGQGAVPVTQYF
TRBV19	TRBD1	.	TRBJ1-1	TGTGCCAGTAGTGCCTGGACAGGGAACACTGAAGCTTTCTTT	CASSAWTGNTEAFF
TRBV5-6	.	few	TRBJ2-5	TGTGCCAGCAGCTTATTGGCCATCCAAGAGACCCAGTACTTC	CASSLLAIQETQYF
TRBV2	.	once	TRBJ1-2	TGTGCCAGCAGTCCTGAGGGCAGGGGCAACTATGGCTACACCTTC	CASSPEGRGNYGYTF
TRBV6-2/TRBV6-3	TRBD2	.	TRBJ2-5	TGTGCCAGCAGTAGCGGGGGGGCCCAAGAGACCCAGTACTTC	CASSSGGAQETQYF
TRBV6-4	.	.	TRBJ1-5	TGTGCCAGCAGATCACGAGGACAGTTGAGCAATCAGCCCCAGCATTTT	CASRSRGQLSNQPQHF
TRBV5-1	TRBD1	.	TRBJ2-1	TGCGCCAGCAGCTTATCCGGACAGGGTTACAATGAGCAGTTCTTC	CASSLSGQGYNEQFF
TRBV28	.	few	TRBJ1-1	TGTGCCAGCAGGGGCGGGGTGGCGTCTGCTTTCTTT	CASRGGVASAFF
TRBV7-2	.	.	TRBJ1-3	TGTGCCAGCAGCTTCACAGGGTTCGGAAACACCATATATTTT	CASSFTGFGNTIYF
TRBV27	.	.	TRBJ2-1	TGTGCCAGCAGTTACCAGGGATCCTACAATGAGCAGTTCTTC	CASSYQGSYNEQFF
TRBV7-3	.	.	TRBJ2-7	TGTGCCAGCAGCGCAAGGGGGGGAACCTACGAGCAGTACTTC	CASSARGGTYEQYF
TRBV3-1/TRBV3-2	TRBD1	once	TRBJ1-6	TGTGCCAGCAGCCAAGTTGGACAGGGGGCCTCACCCCTCCACTTT	CASSQVGQGASPLHF
TRBV13	.	.	TRBJ1-5	TGTGCCAGCAGCTTTGCGGGGTGGCACTGCAATCAGCCCCAGCATTTT	CASSFAGWHCNQPQHF
TRBV3-1/TRBV3-2	.	.	TRBJ1-1	TGTGCCAGCAGCCTCAAACAGGGATACGGGGACACTGAAGCTTTCTTT	CASSLKQGYGDTEAFF
TRBV5-8	.	.	TRBJ1-4	TGTGCCAGCAGCTTGATGATCGGTGCTAATGAAAAACTGTTTTTT	CASSLMIGANEKLFF
TRBV27	.	.	TRBJ1-1	TGTGCCAGCAGTTTATCGAGTCGGATTTTAGCCACTGAAGCTTTCTTT	CASSLSSRILATEAFF
TRBV7-9	.	.	TRBJ2-7	TGTGCCAGCAGCATAACTCGCGAGCAGTACTTC	CASSITREQYF
TRBV28	TRBD1	.	TRBJ2-7	TGTGCCAGCGCCCCAGTTGGAGGACAGGGGGCAAAAGAGCAGTACTTC	CASAPVGGQGAKEQYF
TRBV29-1	.	.	TRBJ2-5	TGCAGCGTTGCCCCCCGACAGGTTCAAGAGACCCAGTACTTC	CSVAPRQVQETQYF
TRBV28	TRBD2	.	TRBJ2-7	TGTGCCAGCAGTTTAACTAGCGGCCCCCCTCCCTACGAGCAGTACTTC	CASSLTSGPPPYEQYF
TRBV9	.	.	TRBJ2-2	TGTGCCAGCAGCGCTGACCTAGCTAGGGTGACCGGGGAGCTGTTTTTT	CASSADLARVTGELFF
TRBV5-1	.	once	TRBJ2-3	TGCGCCAGCAGCATGATGGAACGGGGGTTCACAGATACGCAGTATTTT	CASSMMERGFTDTQYF
TRBV28	.	.	TRBJ2-6	TGTGCCAGCAGTTTAATCCCTAACGTCCTGACTTTC	CASSLIPNVLTF
TRBV5-3	.	.	TRBJ2-1	TGTGCCAGAAGCCCCCCGGGGGTAGCTTGGGATGAGCAGTTCTTC	CARSPPGVAWDEQFF
TRBV14	TRBD1	.	TRBJ2-5	TGTGCCAGCAGGCGGATAGGACAGGGCGAGACCCAGTACTTC	CASRRIGQGETQYF
TRBV28	.	.	TRBJ2-7	TGTGCCAGCAGCTCGAATCGTCAGGGTTACGAGCAGTACTTC	CASSSNRQGYEQYF
TRBV12-3/TRBV12-4	.	once	TRBJ2-7	TGTGCCAGCAGTAGAGGGTTTTTAGGGCAGTACTTC	CASSRGFLGQYF
TRBV5-1	.	.	TRBJ2-2	TGCGCCAGCAGCTCACAGAACACCGGGGAGCTGTTTTTT	CASSSQNTGELFF
TRBV7-2	TRBD2	.	TRBJ2-1	TGTGCCAGCAGGGTAGCGGGGGGGAAGAACAATGAGCAGTTCTTC	CASRVAGGKNNEQFF
TRBV7-2	TRBD1	.	TRBJ2-7	TGTGCCAGCAGCCCCCAACAGGGGGCCTACGAGCAGTACTTC	CASSPQQGAYEQYF
TRBV5-1	TRBD2	.	TRBJ2-5	TGCGCCAGCAGCTTGGAAGCGGGGTGGGGTGAGACCCAGTACTTC	CASSLEAGWGETQYF
TRBV7-2	.	.	TRBJ1-1	TGTGCCAGCAGTCCACAGGGATTCACTGAAGCTTTCTTT	CASSPQGFTEAFF
TRBV15	TRBD2	.	TRBJ2-7	TGTGCCACCAGCAGAGTGGAGCGGGAGATGGGCGAGCAGTACTTC	CATSRVEREMGEQYF
TRBV6-2/TRBV6-3	.	.	TRBJ2-7	TGTGCCAGCAGTCCCCGGGTTAGCGGCATAACCTACGAGCAGTACTTC	CASSPRVSGITYEQYF
TRBV28	TRBD1	.	TRBJ2-5	TGTGCCAGCAGTTTGGGACAGGGGCAAGAGACCCAGTACTTC	CASSLGQGQETQYF
TRBV2	TRBD1	.	TRBJ1-5	TGTGCCAGCGTGAACAGGGGCGGTCAGCCCCAGCATTTT	CASVNRGGQPQHF
TRBV5-1	TRBD1	.	TRBJ1-4	TGCGCCAGCAGCTCGGGACAGGCTTGGAATGAAAAACTGTTTTTT	CASSSGQAWNEKLFF
TRBV7-6	.	.	TRBJ2-2	TGTGCCAGCAGCCCGCAGTTGCCGGGCACCGGGGAGCTGTTTTTT	CASSPQLPGTGELFF